This TCR beta chain stems from a study of breast tumors, draining lymph nodes, adjacent tissues. The study, taken as a whole, reports: Data only fit, rather than demonstrated, lymph node origin of most tumor T cells. Luminal-like breast cancer showed significantly higher tumor–nontumor repertoire similarity than basal-like. Most tumor T cells seemingly derive from lymph node, then expand in tumor. Compared with lymph nodes, tumors were less diverse; compared with nontumor tissue, more.

At least ten counts were recorded for this clonotype. Its target is not known. Trimming cost V 5 bases and J 6 bases; bases outside gene matches: 9. Germline V gives CDR1 DFQATT, CDR2 SNEGSKA (reference sequence). This CDR3 has 15 residues. TCRdb independently ran MiXCR on the multiplex PCR reads; one entry per CDR3 protein. This table has fewer than 150,000 distinct CDR3 sequences, 21% appearing once. Axillary draining lymph nodes of breast cancer patients supplied the node samples. The specimen was axillary lymph node tissue. The origin of this receptor is a female donor with breast cancer. Some clones in this sample may be carry-over from other donors' samples. The chain employs TRBV20-1 and TRBJ2-7, with 14 bases aligning to TRBD2. The CDR3 DNA sequence: TGCAGTGCTCCGGGACTAGCGGGAGTAACCGGCGAGCAGTACTTC. This sequence encodes CSAPGLAGVTGEQYF.